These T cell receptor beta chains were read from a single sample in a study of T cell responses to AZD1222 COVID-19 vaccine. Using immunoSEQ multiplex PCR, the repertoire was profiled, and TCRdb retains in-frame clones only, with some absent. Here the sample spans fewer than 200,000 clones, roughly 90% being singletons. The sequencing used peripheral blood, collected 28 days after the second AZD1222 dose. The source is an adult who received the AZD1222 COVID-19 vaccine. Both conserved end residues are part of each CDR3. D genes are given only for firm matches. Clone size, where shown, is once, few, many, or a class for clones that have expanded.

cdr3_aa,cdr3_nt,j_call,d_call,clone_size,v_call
CASSQEGVSGNTIYF,TGTGCCAGCAGCCAAGAGGGCGTCTCTGGAAACACCATATATTTT,TRBJ1-3,.,.,TRBV3-1/TRBV3-2
CASSVDGGDYGYTF,TGTGCCAGCAGCGTAGACGGAGGAGATTATGGCTACACCTTC,TRBJ1-2,.,.,TRBV9
CASSFNTYEQYF,TGTGCCAGCAGTTTCAATACCTACGAGCAGTACTTC,TRBJ2-7,.,.,TRBV6-2/TRBV6-3
CASSPPGPSIMAFF,TGTGCCAGCTCACCACCGGGACCATCGATTATGGCTTTCTTT,TRBJ1-1,.,.,TRBV18
CASSRGAGANNEQFF,TGTGCCAGCAGTAGGGGGGCGGGGGCAAACAATGAGCAGTTCTTC,TRBJ2-1,.,.,TRBV5-4
CAWTPGLAGGEQYF,TGTGCCTGGACACCGGGACTAGCGGGGGGCGAGCAGTACTTC,TRBJ2-7,TRBD2,.,TRBV30
CASNQGATGELFF,TGTGCCAGTAATCAGGGGGCCACCGGGGAGCTGTTTTTT,TRBJ2-2,TRBD1,once,TRBV19
CSVEVWAGPYGYTF,TGCAGCGTTGAAGTATGGGCAGGGCCTTATGGCTACACCTTC,TRBJ1-2,.,.,TRBV29-1
CASSQYNEKLFF,TGTGCCAGCAGCCAATATAATGAAAAACTGTTTTTT,TRBJ1-4,.,.,TRBV3-1/TRBV3-2
CASSPIGGVPTGAPEAFF,TGTGCCAGCTCACCGATTGGGGGGGTTCCGACTGGTGCTCCTGAAGCTTTCTTT,TRBJ1-1,.,.,TRBV18
CASGRSSGNTIYF,TGTGCTAGTGGTCGGAGCTCTGGAAACACCATATATTTT,TRBJ1-3,.,.,TRBV12-5
CATSSPIEGVGHGYTF,TGTGCCACCAGCAGTCCTATCGAGGGGGTCGGCCATGGCTACACCTTC,TRBJ1-2,.,once,TRBV15
CASSVGTQNTEAFF,TGTGCCAGCAGCGTAGGAACGCAGAACACTGAAGCTTTCTTT,TRBJ1-1,.,.,TRBV9
CASSYRSGVGTEAFF,TGTGCCAGCAGTTACCGGTCGGGGGTGGGCACTGAAGCTTTCTTT,TRBJ1-1,.,few,TRBV6-5
CASSEPGATEAFF,TGTGCCAGCAGTGAGCCGGGAGCGACTGAAGCTTTCTTT,TRBJ1-1,.,.,TRBV2
CASSRITGANTGELFF,TGCGCCAGCAGCCGAATAACAGGGGCTAACACCGGGGAGCTGTTTTTT,TRBJ2-2,TRBD1,.,TRBV4-3
CASSLEGRNTIYF,TGTGCCAGCAGCTTGGAAGGGAGAAACACCATATATTTT,TRBJ1-3,.,.,TRBV5-6
CAISERDTNNEQFF,TGTGCCATCAGCGAGCGGGACACCAACAATGAGCAGTTCTTC,TRBJ2-1,.,many,TRBV10-3
CASSPRRGRDVGGYTF,TGTGCCAGCAGCCCCCGCAGGGGCCGAGATGTGGGAGGCTACACCTTC,TRBJ1-2,.,.,TRBV11-3
CASSTSRSSYNSPLHF,TGTGCCAGCAGCACAAGTCGAAGCTCCTATAATTCACCCCTCCACTTT,TRBJ1-6,.,.,TRBV9
CASSRSLNSPLHF,TGTGCCAGCAGCCGAAGTTTGAATTCACCCCTCCACTTT,TRBJ1-6,.,.,TRBV3-1/TRBV3-2
CAWVAARHYTF,TGTGCCTGGGTAGCTGCTCGACACTACACCTTC,TRBJ1-2,.,few,TRBV30
CASSSRQAGPLSGQYF,TGTGCCAGCAGCTCCCGACAGGCCGGGCCTCTTAGTGGGCAGTATTTT,TRBJ2-3,.,.,TRBV7-9
CASSSDRARPQHF,TGTGCCAGCAGCTCAGACCGGGCCCGGCCCCAGCATTTT,TRBJ1-5,.,.,TRBV11-2
CASGRQRANYGYTF,TGTGCCAGCGGTAGGCAGCGAGCTAACTATGGCTACACCTTC,TRBJ1-2,.,.,TRBV6-5
CASSWEVWQEGAFF,TGTGCCAGCAGTTGGGAGGTTTGGCAGGAGGGAGCTTTCTTT,TRBJ1-1,.,.,TRBV11-2
CASSEDYRLRRTGELFF,TGTGCCAGCAGTGAAGACTACAGGTTGAGGCGGACCGGGGAGCTGTTTTTT,TRBJ2-2,.,.,TRBV6-1
CAWSVLVGQPQHF,TGTGCCTGGAGTGTATTAGTTGGTCAGCCCCAGCATTTT,TRBJ1-5,.,.,TRBV30
CASSPQTGGNYGYTF,TGTGCCAGTAGTCCACAGACAGGGGGGAACTATGGCTACACCTTC,TRBJ1-2,TRBD1,.,TRBV19